This T cell receptor beta chain was captured in a study of blood T cells in healthy people across ages. This clonotype showed up just a few times. Primers used in a second PCR of roughly 7 to 12 cycles were a sample-barcoded 5' primer and a J-beta primer mix. TCRdb passed the 5' RACE reads through MiXCR, listing each CDR3 protein once. This table has over 1,300,000 distinct CDR3 sequences, 59% appearing once. V was pared by 7 bases and J by 2 bases, with 11 bases of the junction left unmatched. The length of the CDR3 is 16 residues. Germline CDR1 MNHNY, CDR2 SVGAGI (reference sequence). This TCR came from a man in his late teens or twenties in good health. The chain joins TRBV6-6 to TRBJ2-3; 8 positions agree with TRBD2. Sequenced material: blood. The CDR3 is CASKRRGAVDTDTQYF. CDR3 bases: TGTGCCAGCAAACGGCGGGGGGCGGTGGACACAGATACGCAGTATTTT.